A selection of T cell receptor beta chains follows, all from one sample in a study of blood T cell repertoires in COVID-19. Using immunoSEQ multiplex PCR, the repertoire was profiled, and TCRdb retains in-frame clones only, with some absent. The sample lists fewer than 75,000 clones, about 91% seen once, with 8.9% in the top ten. The specimen was peripheral blood. These TCRs come from an elderly man with acute or convalescent COVID-19. Both conserved end residues are part of each CDR3. Each record gives: J gene, D gene, V gene, clone size, CDR3 DNA, CDR3 protein. D genes are given only for firm matches. Some rows have no size entry. The others give once, few or many, or a class for an expanded clone.

J gene: TRBJ2-5; D gene: NA; V gene: TRBV9; clone size: NA; CDR3 DNA: TGTGCCAGCAGCGTAGGAATCGGTGGTGTCGGAGAGACCCAGTACTTC; CDR3 protein: CASSVGIGGVGETQYF
J gene: TRBJ1-5; D gene: NA; V gene: TRBV24-1; clone size: few; CDR3 DNA: TGTGCCACCAGTGACCCGGACAACTTCGATCAGCCCCAGCATTTT; CDR3 protein: CATSDPDNFDQPQHF
J gene: TRBJ1-6; D gene: TRBD1; V gene: TRBV6-6; clone size: NA; CDR3 DNA: TGTGCCAGCAGTCCTTCGACAGGGGGCGCGGATAATTCACCCCTCCACTTT; CDR3 protein: CASSPSTGGADNSPLHF
J gene: TRBJ2-7; D gene: NA; V gene: TRBV5-6; clone size: few; CDR3 DNA: TGTGCCAGCAGCCTCCAGGGTTACGGCTACGAGCAGTACTTC; CDR3 protein: CASSLQGYGYEQYF
J gene: TRBJ1-1; D gene: NA; V gene: TRBV20-1; clone size: NA; CDR3 DNA: TGCAGCTTCAGATGGAACACTGAAGCTTTCTTT; CDR3 protein: CSFRWNTEAFF
J gene: TRBJ1-2; D gene: NA; V gene: TRBV15; clone size: NA; CDR3 DNA: TGTGCCACCCGGGGTATGAGTGGCTACACCTTC; CDR3 protein: CATRGMSGYTF
J gene: TRBJ1-5; D gene: NA; V gene: TRBV3-1/TRBV3-2; clone size: NA; CDR3 DNA: TGTGCCAGCAGCCCCCCGGGGGGGCAGCCCCAGCATTTT; CDR3 protein: CASSPPGGQPQHF
J gene: TRBJ1-2; D gene: TRBD1; V gene: TRBV28; clone size: NA; CDR3 DNA: TGTGCCAGCAGTTCCCTGACAGGGGGAGGCTACACCTTC; CDR3 protein: CASSSLTGGGYTF
J gene: TRBJ2-3; D gene: NA; V gene: TRBV10-2; clone size: NA; CDR3 DNA: TGCGCCAGCAGTGCGATTGGGGGGTCCACAGATACGCAGTATTTT; CDR3 protein: CASSAIGGSTDTQYF
J gene: TRBJ1-6; D gene: TRBD1; V gene: TRBV5-1; clone size: NA; CDR3 DNA: TGCGCCAGCAGCCCAGGACAGGGGAATTCACCCCTCCACTTT; CDR3 protein: CASSPGQGNSPLHF
J gene: TRBJ2-1; D gene: NA; V gene: TRBV15; clone size: NA; CDR3 DNA: TGTGCCACCAGCAGGGGGAGGACTTCCCTGTTTAGCTCCTACAATGAGCAGTTCTTC; CDR3 protein: CATSRGRTSLFSSYNEQFF
J gene: TRBJ2-7; D gene: NA; V gene: TRBV25-1; clone size: NA; CDR3 DNA: TGTGCCAGCAGCCTTCAACGGGGGTCCCTCCTCGAGCAGTACTTC; CDR3 protein: CASSLQRGSLLEQYF
J gene: TRBJ1-1; D gene: NA; V gene: TRBV5-1; clone size: NA; CDR3 DNA: TGCGCCAGCAGCGCGGACAGACCCCACACTGAAGCTTTCTTT; CDR3 protein: CASSADRPHTEAFF
J gene: TRBJ1-5; D gene: NA; V gene: TRBV7-9; clone size: NA; CDR3 DNA: TGTGCCAGCAGCTTAGGACACGGCAATCAGCCCCAGCATTTT; CDR3 protein: CASSLGHGNQPQHF
J gene: TRBJ1-6; D gene: NA; V gene: TRBV5-4; clone size: NA; CDR3 DNA: TGTGCCAGCAGCTTGGGGGCAGGCGATAATTCACCCCTCCACTTT; CDR3 protein: CASSLGAGDNSPLHF
J gene: TRBJ2-3; D gene: TRBD2; V gene: TRBV7-9; clone size: NA; CDR3 DNA: TGTGCCAGCAGCTTAGAACTAGCGGCCGGGACAGATACGCAGTATTTT; CDR3 protein: CASSLELAAGTDTQYF
J gene: TRBJ2-1; D gene: TRBD1; V gene: TRBV18; clone size: NA; CDR3 DNA: TGTGCCAGCTCGTTGGGACAGGACTACAATGAGCAGTTCTTC; CDR3 protein: CASSLGQDYNEQFF
J gene: TRBJ1-2; D gene: NA; V gene: TRBV5-4; clone size: NA; CDR3 DNA: TGTGCCAGCAGCCCGGGGGGGGCAGATGGCTACACCTTC; CDR3 protein: CASSPGGADGYTF
J gene: TRBJ2-3; D gene: TRBD2; V gene: TRBV5-4; clone size: NA; CDR3 DNA: TGTGCCAGCAGCTTGGGACTAGCGGGAGCAGATACGCAGTATTTT; CDR3 protein: CASSLGLAGADTQYF
J gene: TRBJ2-1; D gene: TRBD2; V gene: TRBV3-1/TRBV3-2; clone size: once; CDR3 DNA: TGTGCCAGCAGCCTGGGACTAGGGCTGGATGAGCAGTTCTTC; CDR3 protein: CASSLGLGLDEQFF
J gene: TRBJ2-5; D gene: NA; V gene: TRBV2; clone size: NA; CDR3 DNA: TGTGCCAGCAGTGTATCACAGGGTGAGACCCAGTACTTC; CDR3 protein: CASSVSQGETQYF
J gene: TRBJ2-2; D gene: NA; V gene: TRBV4-1; clone size: NA; CDR3 DNA: TGCGCCAGCAGCCCGTCCGGGGGAAGAGGGATAACCGGGGAGCTGTTTTTT; CDR3 protein: CASSPSGGRGITGELFF
J gene: TRBJ2-7; D gene: NA; V gene: TRBV18; clone size: NA; CDR3 DNA: TGTGCCAGCTCACCCCCTAGCTCCTACGAGCAGTACTTC; CDR3 protein: CASSPPSSYEQYF
J gene: TRBJ1-1; D gene: NA; V gene: TRBV5-5; clone size: NA; CDR3 DNA: TGTGCCAGCAACTCCAGACAAGATTCGAACACTGAAGCTTTCTTT; CDR3 protein: CASNSRQDSNTEAFF
J gene: TRBJ2-7; D gene: NA; V gene: TRBV5-1; clone size: NA; CDR3 DNA: TGCGCCAGCAGCCCGGGCGGGACGGGAACCTACGAGCAGTACTTC; CDR3 protein: CASSPGGTGTYEQYF
J gene: TRBJ1-5; D gene: NA; V gene: TRBV2; clone size: once; CDR3 DNA: TGTGCCAGCAGTGACGGGGGGGCGCGGCCTCCGGAGCCCCAGCATTTT; CDR3 protein: CASSDGGARPPEPQHF
J gene: TRBJ1-2; D gene: NA; V gene: TRBV6-5; clone size: NA; CDR3 DNA: TGTGCCAGCAGTTACCTCAGACAGAGCAATGGCTACACCTTC; CDR3 protein: CASSYLRQSNGYTF
J gene: TRBJ2-1; D gene: TRBD2; V gene: TRBV18; clone size: NA; CDR3 DNA: TGTGCCAGCTCACCATTAGCGGGAGGGGAAAATGAGCAGTTCTTC; CDR3 protein: CASSPLAGGENEQFF
J gene: TRBJ1-2; D gene: NA; V gene: TRBV2; clone size: NA; CDR3 DNA: TGTGCCAGCACGGGGGGAGAGAGTGGCTACACCTTC; CDR3 protein: CASTGGESGYTF
J gene: TRBJ1-2; D gene: NA; V gene: TRBV24-1; clone size: NA; CDR3 DNA: TGTGCCACCAGTGATTTGAACGGAGGAATCTATGGCTACACCTTC; CDR3 protein: CATSDLNGGIYGYTF
J gene: TRBJ2-7; D gene: TRBD2; V gene: TRBV12-3/TRBV12-4; clone size: few; CDR3 DNA: TGTGCCAGCACTAGCGGCACTAACTACGAGCAGTACTTC; CDR3 protein: CASTSGTNYEQYF
J gene: TRBJ2-7; D gene: TRBD2; V gene: TRBV3-1/TRBV3-2; clone size: NA; CDR3 DNA: TGTGCCAGCAGCCTAGGGACTATCCTTTACGAGCAGTACTTC; CDR3 protein: CASSLGTILYEQYF